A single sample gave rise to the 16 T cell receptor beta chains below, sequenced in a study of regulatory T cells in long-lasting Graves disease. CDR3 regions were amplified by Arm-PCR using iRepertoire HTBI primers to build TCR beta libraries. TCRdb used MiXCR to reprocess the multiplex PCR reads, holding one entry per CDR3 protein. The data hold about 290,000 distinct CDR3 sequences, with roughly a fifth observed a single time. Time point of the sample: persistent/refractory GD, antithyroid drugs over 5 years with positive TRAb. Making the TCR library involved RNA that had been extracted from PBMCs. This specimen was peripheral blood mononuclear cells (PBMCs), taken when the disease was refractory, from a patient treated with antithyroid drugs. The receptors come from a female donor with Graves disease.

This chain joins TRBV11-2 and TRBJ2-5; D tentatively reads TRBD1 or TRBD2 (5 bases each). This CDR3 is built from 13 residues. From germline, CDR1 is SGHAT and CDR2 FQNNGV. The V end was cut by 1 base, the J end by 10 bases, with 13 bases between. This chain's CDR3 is CASSLAGAFVQYF. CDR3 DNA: TGTGCCAGCAGCTTAGCCGGGGCCTTTGTCCAGTACTTC.

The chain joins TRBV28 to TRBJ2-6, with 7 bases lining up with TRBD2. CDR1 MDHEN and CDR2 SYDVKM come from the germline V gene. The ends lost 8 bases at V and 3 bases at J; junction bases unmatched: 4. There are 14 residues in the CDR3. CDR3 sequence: CASSRGDGANVLTF. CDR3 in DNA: TGTGCCAGCTCTCGGGGGGATGGGGCCAACGTCCTGACTTTC.

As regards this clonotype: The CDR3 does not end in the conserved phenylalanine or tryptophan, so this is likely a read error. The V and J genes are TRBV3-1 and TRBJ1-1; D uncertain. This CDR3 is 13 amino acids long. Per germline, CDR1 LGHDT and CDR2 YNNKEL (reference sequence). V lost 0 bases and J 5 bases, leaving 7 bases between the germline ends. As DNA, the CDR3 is TGTGCCAGCAGCCAAGAGGGTGGGACTGAAGCTTTCCTT. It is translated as CASSQEGGTEAFL.

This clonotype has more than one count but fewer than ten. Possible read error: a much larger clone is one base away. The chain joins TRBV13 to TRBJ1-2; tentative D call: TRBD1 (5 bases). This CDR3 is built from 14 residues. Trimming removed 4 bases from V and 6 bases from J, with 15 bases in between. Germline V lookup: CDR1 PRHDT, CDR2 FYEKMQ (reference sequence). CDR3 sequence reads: CASSSVGMGDGYTF. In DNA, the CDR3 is TGTGCCAGCAGCTCAGTTGGGATGGGGGATGGCTACACCTTC.

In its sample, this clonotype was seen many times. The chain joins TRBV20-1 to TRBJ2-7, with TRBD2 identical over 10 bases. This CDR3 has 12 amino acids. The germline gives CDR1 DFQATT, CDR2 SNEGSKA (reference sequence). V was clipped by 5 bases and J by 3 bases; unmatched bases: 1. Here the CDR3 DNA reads TGCAGTGCTTTAGCGGGAGGCTACGAGCAGTACTTC. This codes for CSALAGGYEQYF.

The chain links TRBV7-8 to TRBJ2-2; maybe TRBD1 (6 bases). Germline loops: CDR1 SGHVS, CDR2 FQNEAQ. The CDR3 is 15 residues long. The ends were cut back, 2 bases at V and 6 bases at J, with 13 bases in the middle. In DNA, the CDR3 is TGTGCCAGCAGCTTAAGGGCAGGGGAGTCCGGGGAGCTGTTTTTT. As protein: CASSLRAGESGELFF. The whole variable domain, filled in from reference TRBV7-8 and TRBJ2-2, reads GAGVSQSPRYKVAKRGQDVALRCDPISGHVSLFWYQQALGQGPEFLTYFQNEAQLDKSGLPSDRFFAERPEGSVSTLKIQRTQQEDSAVYLCASSLRAGESGELFFGEGSRLTVL.

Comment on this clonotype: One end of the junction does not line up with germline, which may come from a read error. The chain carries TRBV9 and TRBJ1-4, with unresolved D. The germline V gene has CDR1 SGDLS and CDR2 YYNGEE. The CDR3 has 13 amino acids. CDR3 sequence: CASSKGLEERLFF. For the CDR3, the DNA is TGTGCCAGCAGTAAAGGGCTGGAGGAAAGACTGTTTTTT.

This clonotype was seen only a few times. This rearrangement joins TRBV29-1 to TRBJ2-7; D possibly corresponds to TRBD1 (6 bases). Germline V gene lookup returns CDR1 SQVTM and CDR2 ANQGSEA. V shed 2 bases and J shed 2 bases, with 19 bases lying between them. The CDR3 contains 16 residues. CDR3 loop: CSVEWQGTSGTYEQYF. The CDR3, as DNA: TGCAGCGTTGAATGGCAAGGGACATCCGGAACCTACGAGCAGTACTTC.

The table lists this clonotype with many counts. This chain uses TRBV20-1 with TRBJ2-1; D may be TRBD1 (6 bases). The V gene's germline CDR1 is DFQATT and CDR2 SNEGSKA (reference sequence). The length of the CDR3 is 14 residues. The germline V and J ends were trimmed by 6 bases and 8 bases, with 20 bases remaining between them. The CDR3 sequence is CSALHHIKGDEQFF. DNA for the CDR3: TGCAGTGCCCTTCACCACATCAAGGGGGATGAGCAGTTCTTC.

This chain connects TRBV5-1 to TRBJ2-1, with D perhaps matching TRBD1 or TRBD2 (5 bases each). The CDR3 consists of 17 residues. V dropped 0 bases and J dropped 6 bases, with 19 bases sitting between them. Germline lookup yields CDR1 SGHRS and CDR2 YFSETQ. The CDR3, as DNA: TGCGCCAGCAGCTTGGCTGTCAGTGGGGGAATGGCCAATGAGCAGTTCTTC. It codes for CASSLAVSGGMANEQFF.

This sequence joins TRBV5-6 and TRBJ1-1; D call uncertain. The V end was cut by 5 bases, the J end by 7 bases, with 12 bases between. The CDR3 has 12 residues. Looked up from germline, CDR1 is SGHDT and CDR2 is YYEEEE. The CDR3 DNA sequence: TGTGCCAGCAGTTCCGGACCGAGTGAAGCTTTCTTT. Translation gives CASSSGPSEAFF.

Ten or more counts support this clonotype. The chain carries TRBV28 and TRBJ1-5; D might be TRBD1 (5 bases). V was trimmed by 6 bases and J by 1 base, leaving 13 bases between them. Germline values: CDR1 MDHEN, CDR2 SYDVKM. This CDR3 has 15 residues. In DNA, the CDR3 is TGTGCCAGCAGACCCGACAGCTTGAGCAATCAGCCCCAGCATTTT. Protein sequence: CASRPDSLSNQPQHF.

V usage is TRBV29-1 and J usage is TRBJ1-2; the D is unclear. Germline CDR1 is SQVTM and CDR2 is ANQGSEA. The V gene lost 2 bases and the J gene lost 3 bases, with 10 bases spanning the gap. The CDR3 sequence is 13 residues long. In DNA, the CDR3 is TGCAGCGTTGAACCGACGGGATACTATGGCTACACCTTC. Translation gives CSVEPTGYYGYTF.

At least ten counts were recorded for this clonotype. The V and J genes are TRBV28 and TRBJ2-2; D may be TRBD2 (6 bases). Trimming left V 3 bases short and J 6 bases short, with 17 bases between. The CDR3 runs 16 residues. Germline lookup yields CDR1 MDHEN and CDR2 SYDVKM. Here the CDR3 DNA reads TGTGCCAGCAGTTTCGGGGGAAAACGGCCCCCCGGGGAGCTGTTTTTT. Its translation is CASSFGGKRPPGELFF.

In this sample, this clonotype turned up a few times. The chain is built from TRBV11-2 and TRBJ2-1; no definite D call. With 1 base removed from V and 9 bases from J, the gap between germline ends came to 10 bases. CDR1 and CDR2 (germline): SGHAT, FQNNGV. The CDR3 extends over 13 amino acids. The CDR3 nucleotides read TGTGCCAGCAGCTTAGGATCCCAAACTGAGCAGTTCTTC. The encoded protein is CASSLGSQTEQFF.

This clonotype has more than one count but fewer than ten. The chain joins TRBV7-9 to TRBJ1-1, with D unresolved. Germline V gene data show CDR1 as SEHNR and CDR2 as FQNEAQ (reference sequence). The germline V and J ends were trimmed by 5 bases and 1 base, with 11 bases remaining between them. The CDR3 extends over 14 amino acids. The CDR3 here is CASSAQQANTEAFF. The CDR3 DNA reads TGTGCCAGCAGCGCCCAACAAGCGAACACTGAAGCTTTCTTT.